What follows describes a single T cell receptor beta chain. What it binds is unknown. The germline CDR1 and CDR2 sequences are LNHDA and SQIVND (reference sequence). The CDR3 has 14 residues. The V end lost 5 bases, the J end lost 2 bases, and 13 bases lay between the germline ends. This record comes from a study of cytomegalovirus exposure and HLA in healthy donors. Study-wide findings and caveats: As a later analysis showed, a missense DCLRE1C variant was linked to trimming of TCR beta V- and J-genes. According to a later analysis, most TCR beta chains associated with CMV appeared HLA-restricted. One later analysis reportedly identified an Asian-associated ancestry cluster that showed fewer N-insertions than the approximately 710-donor mean. In an earlier analysis, most TCR beta V segments were productive about 87% or about 30% of the time.

With 60 Vbeta and 13 Jbeta primers, the PCR was carried out. Using immunoSEQ multiplex PCR, the repertoire was profiled, and TCRdb retains in-frame clones only, with some absent. The sample shows roughly 130,000 clones, 80% of them seen only once. V usage is TRBV19 and J usage is TRBJ2-7, with D tentatively TRBD2 (5 bases). This TCR derives from a man younger than 40 in good health and CMV-seronegative. Sequencing input: PBMCs. The CDR3 is CASSWAGGAYEQYF. The CDR3 nucleotides are TGTGCCAGTAGTTGGGCAGGAGGAGCCTACGAGCAGTACTTC.